Presented here are 22 T cell receptor beta chains from one specimen sequenced in a study of regulatory T cells in long-lasting Graves disease. The time point: persistent/refractory GD, antithyroid drugs over 5 years with positive TRAb. After RNA was extracted from PBMCs, the TCR library was made from it. Assembly of TCR beta libraries relied on iRepertoire HTBI primers together with Arm-PCR of CDR3 regions. TCRdb independently ran MiXCR on the multiplex PCR reads; one entry per CDR3 protein. The repertoire includes roughly 450,000 distinct CDR3 sequences, around a quarter of them detected once, and approximately 26% sits in the top ten. The sample here was peripheral blood mononuclear cells (PBMCs), taken when the disease was refractory, from a patient treated with antithyroid drugs. Receptors were obtained from a female donor with Graves disease.

This clonotype was observed at least ten times. J is TRBJ2-5 and V is TRBV2; D is unresolved. There are 12 residues in the CDR3. Germline V gene sequence: CDR1 SNHLY, CDR2 FYNNEI. V was clipped by 1 base and J by 4 bases, with 4 bases between them. CDR3 residues: CASSEVRETQYF. The CDR3 bases are TGTGCCAGCAGTGAAGTCCGAGAGACCCAGTACTTC.

In its sample, this clonotype was seen many times. The rearrangement joins TRBV28 to TRBJ1-2; D unclear. V was pared by 2 bases and J by 4 bases, with 11 bases between. Germline CDR1 is MDHEN and CDR2 is SYDVKM. The length of the CDR3 is 14 residues. DNA for the CDR3: TGTGCCAGCAGTTTAGGATCAGATTCCTATGGCTACACCTTC. Translating gives CASSLGSDSYGYTF.

This clonotype was found many times. The chain links TRBV18 to TRBJ2-7; D gene uncertain. There are 13 residues in the CDR3. Germline assignment: CDR1 KGHSH and CDR2 LQKENI. V gave up 0 bases and J gave up 0 bases, with 3 bases separating them. As DNA, the CDR3 is TGTGCCAGCTCACCACCGTCCTCCTACGAGCAGTACTTC. This sequence encodes CASSPPSSYEQYF.

This chain links TRBV7-9 with TRBJ1-1; maybe TRBD1 (6 bases). Germline V lookup: CDR1 SEHNR, CDR2 FQNEAQ (reference sequence). The CDR3 has 16 residues. V was pared by 6 bases and J by 2 bases, with 19 bases between. The CDR3 loop is CASRASPGQINTEAFF. In nucleotides, the CDR3 is TGTGCCAGCAGGGCATCGCCGGGACAAATAAACACTGAAGCTTTCTTT.

This clonotype has just one count. The V call is TRBV5-1, the J call TRBJ2-5, with a possible D match to TRBD2 (6 bases). The V and J ends lost 0 bases and 10 bases respectively, with 10 bases between them. This CDR3 comprises 12 residues. The germline V gene has CDR1 SGHRS and CDR2 YFSETQ. CDR3 nucleotide sequence: TGCGCCAGCAGCTTGGGGCGGGGAGGCCAGTACTTC. Translated: CASSLGRGGQYF. The full variable domain, in which reference TRBV5-1 and TRBJ2-5 provide the parts outside the CDR3, is KAGVTQTPRYLIKTRGQQVTLSCSPISGHRSVSWYQQTPGQGLQFLFEYFSETQRNKGNFPGRFSGRQFSNSRSEMNVSTLELGDSALYLCASSLGRGGQYFGPGTRLLVL.

A word on this clonotype: Since a much larger clone is just one base distant, this may be a read error. The CDR3 sequence is CASNTLGQGGSYTF. The CDR3, as DNA: TGCGCCAGCAACACCCTCGGACAGGGTGGGAGCTACACCTTC. The V call is TRBV5-1, the J call TRBJ1-2; 8 bases match TRBD1. V shed 6 bases, J shed 9 bases, and the junction held 13 bases outside the gene matches. Germline V gene data show CDR1 as SGHRS and CDR2 as YFSETQ. The CDR3 sequence is 14 residues long.

Ten or more counts support this clonotype. The chain combines TRBV28 with TRBJ2-7; 8 bases align to TRBD1. This CDR3 has 14 residues. The germline V gene has CDR1 MDHEN and CDR2 SYDVKM. J lost 3 bases, V lost 7 bases, and 8 bases had no gene match. The CDR3 loop reads CASKARQGFYEQYF. CDR3 DNA: TGTGCCAGCAAAGCGAGACAGGGGTTCTACGAGCAGTACTTC.

The gene calls are TRBV25-1 and TRBJ1-4, with D maybe TRBD1 (5 bases). The CDR3 length is 17 residues. The germline gives CDR1 MGHDK, CDR2 SYGVNS. V shed 1 base and J shed 3 bases, with 15 bases lying between them. The CDR3 sequence is CASSESGLGVSNEKLFF. The CDR3, as DNA: TGTGCCAGCAGTGAATCAGGCTTGGGGGTTTCTAATGAAAAACTGTTTTTT.

As to this clonotype: No DNA is shown, since the ends of the CDR3 on it are uncertain; the CDR3 is the one TCRdb lists. This rearrangement joins TRBV6-8 to TRBJ1-1. CDR1 MNHGY and CDR2 SAAAGT come from the germline V gene. A total of 24 residues make up the CDR3, ends included. CDR3 protein: CASSYPSGYVPAVTRHCTFGEAFF.

This chain joins TRBV29-1 and TRBJ1-2, with TRBD1 identical over 8 bases. Germline V gene lookup returns CDR1 SQVTM and CDR2 ANQGSEA. CDR3 length equals 13 residues. The J segment lost 6 bases and the V segment lost 7 bases, leaving 10 bases of the junction unmatched. Written as DNA, the CDR3 is TGCAGCGGCGCAGGACAGGGTCTTGATGGCTACACCTTC. It encodes CSGAGQGLDGYTF.

This chain connects TRBV6-2 or TRBV6-3 to TRBJ2-5; D is ambiguous. With 4 bases removed from V and 6 bases from J, the gap between germline ends came to 15 bases. CDR3 length: 14 residues. Germline V gives CDR1 MNHEY, CDR2 SVGEGT. As DNA, the CDR3 is TGTGCCAGCAGTTCCCCGGAGAGTGGTCAGACCCAGTACTTC. Protein sequence: CASSSPESGQTQYF.

V gene TRBV19 combines with J gene TRBJ2-4; 12 positions agree with TRBD2. The ends lost 3 bases at V and 2 bases at J; junction bases unmatched: 2. The length of the CDR3 is 16 residues. Germline V gene lookup returns CDR1 LNHDA and CDR2 SQIVND (reference sequence). The DNA of the CDR3 is TGTGCCAGTAGTATGACTAGCGGGAGTTCCAAAAACATTCAGTACTTC. Amino acids: CASSMTSGSSKNIQYF.

The chain couples TRBV29-1 to TRBJ1-5, with D possibly matching TRBD1 (6 bases). Germline CDR1 SQVTM, CDR2 ANQGSEA. The CDR3 runs 14 residues. V was clipped by 7 bases and J by 4 bases, with 17 bases between them. The CDR3 loop is CSASQGLGNQPQHF. For the CDR3, the DNA is TGCAGCGCTTCGCAGGGGCTGGGAAATCAGCCCCAGCATTTT.

There are a few counts of this clonotype. The chain couples TRBV2 to TRBJ2-7; D is perhaps TRBD1 (6 bases). This CDR3 spans 13 amino acids. The V and J ends lost 9 bases and 0 bases respectively, with 12 bases between them. Germline loops: CDR1 SNHLY, CDR2 FYNNEI. Here the CDR3 reads CARTGLNSYEQYF. DNA of the CDR3: TGTGCCAGAACAGGGTTGAACTCCTACGAGCAGTACTTC.

The chain joins TRBV6-5 to TRBJ1-2; D ambiguous. The CDR3 has 14 residues. Per the germline V gene, CDR1 is MNHEY and CDR2 is SVGAGI. Trimming took 0 bases from V and 3 from J, leaving 8 bases between them. CDR3 in DNA: TGTGCCAGCAGTTACTCGTTATCAGACTATGGCTACACCTTC. Its protein product is CASSYSLSDYGYTF.

There are a few counts of this clonotype. This rearrangement joins TRBV5-1 to TRBJ1-1; TRBD1 aligns across 7 bases. The CDR3 sequence is 14 residues long. The germline V gene encodes CDR1 SGHRS and CDR2 YFSETQ. V dropped 2 bases and J dropped 7; count of bases not matched to a gene: 8. The CDR3 spells CASSFRQGGSEAFF. The CDR3 DNA sequence: TGCGCCAGCAGCTTTCGGCAGGGGGGGAGTGAAGCTTTCTTT.

This clonotype was observed many times. The genes are TRBV2 and TRBJ1-6, with no clear D. The CDR3 is 15 amino acids. In germline, CDR1 is SNHLY, CDR2 FYNNEI. Trimming pared 8 bases from V and 7 bases from J, leaving 18 bases between. The CDR3 is CASAPESYANSPLHF. The DNA for the CDR3 is TGTGCCAGCGCCCCCGAGAGTTACGCGAATTCACCCCTCCACTTT.

Many counts were recorded for this clonotype. In DNA, the CDR3 is TGTGCCACCAGCAGGGAGGACAGGAAGGTCTACGAGCAGTACTTC. It specifies CATSREDRKVYEQYF. This chain connects TRBV15 to TRBJ2-7; 7 bases align to TRBD1. Germline V lookup: CDR1 LNHNV, CDR2 YYDKDF (reference sequence). V was pared by 3 bases and J by 3 bases, with 8 bases of the junction left unmatched. This CDR3 has 15 residues. Filled out from reference TRBV15 and TRBJ2-7, the complete variable domain reads DAMVIQNPRYQVTQFGKPVTLSCSQTLNHNVMYWYQQKSSQAPKLLFHYYDKDFNNEADTPDNFQSRRPNTSFCFLDIRSPGLGDTAMYLCATSREDRKVYEQYFGPGTRLTVT.

This clonotype was observed at least ten times. The chain recombines TRBV20-1 with TRBJ2-5; D gene uncertain. Germline V gives CDR1 DFQATT, CDR2 SNEGSKA (reference sequence). V was clipped by 2 bases and J by 5 bases, with 9 bases between them. The length of the CDR3 is 12 residues. CDR3 region: CSARPQAETQYF. The CDR3 DNA reads TGCAGTGCTAGACCTCAGGCCGAGACCCAGTACTTC.

About this clonotype itself: Being one base from a much bigger clone, this may be a read error. The genes are TRBV2 and TRBJ1-1, with no clear D. CDR1 and CDR2 (germline): SNHLY, FYNNEI. V lost 4 bases to trimming and J lost 4 bases, with 13 bases between them. The CDR3 has 14 amino acids. CDR3 in DNA: TGTGCCAGCAGTGCAAGGGCGATTGGCACTGAAGCTTTCTTT. It translates to CASSARAIGTEAFF.

In this sample, this clonotype turned up many times. The junction departs from the called germline gene at one end, perhaps through a read error. This chain links TRBV5-6 with TRBJ2-7, with a possible D match to TRBD1 (8 bases). From germline, CDR1 is SGHDT and CDR2 YYEEEE. CDR3 length: 13 amino acids. In nucleotides, the CDR3 is TGTGCCAGCTTCCTGACAGGGGACTACAAGCAGTACTTC. Its translation is CASFLTGDYKQYF.

The gene calls are TRBV29-1 and TRBJ1-1; D remains ambiguous. CDR3 length equals 15 residues. Germline V CDR1 and CDR2: SQVTM, ANQGSEA. V was pared by 7 bases and J by 2 bases, with 20 bases between. Here the CDR3 reads CSASRADHQNTEAFF. The CDR3 DNA follows: TGCAGCGCCTCCCGCGCGGACCACCAAAACACTGAAGCTTTCTTT.